Here is one T cell receptor (beta chain) with its context. The data were taken from a study of cytomegalovirus exposure and HLA in healthy donors. 13 Jbeta primers and 60 Vbeta primers were used for the PCR. Libraries were prepared by immunoSEQ multiplex PCR; TCRdb keeps only in-frame clonotypes and omits some of them. This sample's table reports around 58,000 clones. This sequence originates from a man over 45 in good health and CMV-seropositive. Material for sequencing was PBMCs.

CDR3 bases: TGCGCCAGCCGGCGGGCAGGTTACAATGAGCAGTTCTTC. It codes for CASRRAGYNEQFF. This sequence joins TRBV5-1 and TRBJ2-1; D possibly corresponds to TRBD2 (5 bases). CDR3 length equals 13 residues. The ends were cut back, 7 bases at V and 4 bases at J, with 12 bases in the middle. Germline V gene lookup returns CDR1 SGHRS and CDR2 YFSETQ.